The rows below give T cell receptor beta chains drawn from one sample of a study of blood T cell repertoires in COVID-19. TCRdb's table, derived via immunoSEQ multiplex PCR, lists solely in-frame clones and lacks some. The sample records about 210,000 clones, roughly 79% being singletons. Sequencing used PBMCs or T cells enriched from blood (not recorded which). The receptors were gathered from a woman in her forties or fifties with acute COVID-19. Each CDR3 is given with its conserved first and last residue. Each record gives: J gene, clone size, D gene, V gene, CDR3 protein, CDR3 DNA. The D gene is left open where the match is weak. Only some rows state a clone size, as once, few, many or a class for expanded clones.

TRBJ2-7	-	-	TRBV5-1	CASSLDRVRGEQYF	TGCGCCAGCAGCTTGGACAGGGTAAGAGGCGAGCAGTACTTC
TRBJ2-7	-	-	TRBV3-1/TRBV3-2	CASSRMGLPYEQYF	TGTGCCAGCAGCCGAATGGGACTTCCCTACGAGCAGTACTTC
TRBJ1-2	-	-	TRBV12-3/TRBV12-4	CASRRGQNYGYTF	TGTGCCAGCAGAAGAGGACAGAACTATGGCTACACCTTC
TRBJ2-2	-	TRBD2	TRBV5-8	CASSLAVAGVTGELFF	TGTGCCAGCAGCTTGGCCGTAGCGGGAGTGACCGGGGAGCTGTTTTTT
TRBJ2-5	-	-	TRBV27	CASSLSRYQETQYF	TGTGCCAGCAGTTTATCCCGCTATCAAGAGACCCAGTACTTC
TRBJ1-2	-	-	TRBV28	CASSFGAGYGYTF	TGTGCCAGCAGTTTTGGGGCTGGTTATGGCTACACCTTC
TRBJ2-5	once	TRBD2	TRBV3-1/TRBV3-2	CASSQGLAGGGTQYF	TGTGCCAGCAGCCAGGGACTAGCGGGAGGTGGGACCCAGTACTTC
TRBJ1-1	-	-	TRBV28	CASSSWASPGNTEAFF	TGTGCCAGCAGTTCCTGGGCCTCGCCAGGGAACACTGAAGCTTTCTTT
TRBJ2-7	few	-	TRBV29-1	CSVSSGISYEQYF	TGCAGCGTTTCGTCAGGTATCTCCTACGAGCAGTACTTC
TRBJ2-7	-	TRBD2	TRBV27	CASSWEASGGYEQYF	TGTGCCAGCAGTTGGGAGGCTAGCGGAGGTTACGAGCAGTACTTC
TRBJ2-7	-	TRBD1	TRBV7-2	CASSSPQGSSYEQYF	TGTGCCAGCAGCTCTCCACAGGGGTCCTCCTACGAGCAGTACTTC
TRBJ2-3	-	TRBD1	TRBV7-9	CASSRTGGTDTQYF	TGTGCCAGCAGCAGAACAGGGGGCACAGATACGCAGTATTTT
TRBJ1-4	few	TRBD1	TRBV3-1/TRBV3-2	CASSQETRQGKWEKLFF	TGTGCCAGCAGCCAAGAGACTAGACAGGGAAAATGGGAAAAACTGTTTTTT
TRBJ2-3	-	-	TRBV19	CASSRDSLQYF	TGTGCCAGTAGCCGGGACTCCCTCCAGTATTTT
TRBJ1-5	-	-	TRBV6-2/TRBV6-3	CASSPDPNRVPLNQPQHF	TGTGCCAGCAGTCCCGACCCGAACAGGGTACCTCTCAATCAGCCCCAGCATTTT
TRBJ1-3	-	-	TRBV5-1	CASSFSSSGRGGNTIYF	TGCGCCAGCAGCTTTTCTAGTTCGGGCAGGGGCGGAAACACCATATATTTT
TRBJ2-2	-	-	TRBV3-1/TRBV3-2	CASSLTWQATGELFF	TGTGCCAGCAGCCTCACCTGGCAGGCCACCGGGGAGCTGTTTTTT
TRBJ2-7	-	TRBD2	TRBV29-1	CSVGTSGLTYEQYF	TGCAGCGTTGGGACTAGCGGGCTAACCTACGAGCAGTACTTC
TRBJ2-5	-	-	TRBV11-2	CASSLGLVEGETQYF	TGTGCCAGCAGCTTAGGCCTAGTTGAGGGCGAGACCCAGTACTTC
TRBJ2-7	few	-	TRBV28	CASSPASGSAYEQYF	TGTGCCAGCAGCCCTGCAAGCGGGTCCGCCTACGAGCAGTACTTC
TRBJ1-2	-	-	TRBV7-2	CASSLDRVGYTF	TGTGCCAGCAGCTTAGACAGAGTTGGCTACACCTTC
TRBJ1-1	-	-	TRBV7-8	CASSLVQSTEAFF	TGTGCCAGCAGCTTAGTACAGTCCACTGAAGCTTTCTTT
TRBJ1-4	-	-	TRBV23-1	CASSHPLRTENEKLFF	TGCGCCAGCAGTCACCCGCTGCGGACAGAAAATGAAAAACTGTTTTTT
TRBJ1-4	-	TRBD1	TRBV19	CASRANRGQTEKLFF	TGTGCCAGTAGGGCGAACAGGGGGCAGACTGAAAAACTGTTTTTT
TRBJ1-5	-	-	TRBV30	CALGRGKGEPQHF	TGTGCTCTCGGACGGGGGAAGGGAGAGCCCCAGCATTTT
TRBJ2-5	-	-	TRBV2	CASSVEVRETQYF	TGTGCCAGCAGTGTAGAGGTACGAGAGACCCAGTACTTC
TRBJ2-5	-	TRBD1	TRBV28	CASSLKGARQETQYF	TGTGCCAGCAGTTTAAAGGGGGCGCGCCAAGAGACCCAGTACTTC
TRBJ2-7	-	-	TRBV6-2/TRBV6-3	CASSRTQYEQYF	TGTGCCAGCAGCAGGACACAATACGAGCAGTACTTC
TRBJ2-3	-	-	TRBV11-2	CASKRGEADTQYF	TGTGCCAGCAAACGGGGAGAGGCAGATACGCAGTATTTT
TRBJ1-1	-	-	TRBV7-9	CASSPPGAGTEAFF	TGTGCCAGCAGCCCACCCGGCGCGGGCACTGAAGCTTTCTTT
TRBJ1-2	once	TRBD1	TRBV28	CASSIGQGARGYTF	TGTGCCAGCAGTATAGGACAGGGGGCGCGGGGCTACACCTTC
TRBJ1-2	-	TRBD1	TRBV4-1	CASSLPDRIHGYTF	TGCGCCAGCAGTCTACCGGACAGGATACATGGCTACACCTTC
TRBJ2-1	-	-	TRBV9	CASSVGGLATISYNEQFF	TGTGCCAGCAGCGTAGGCGGGCTAGCGACGATTTCCTACAATGAGCAGTTCTTC
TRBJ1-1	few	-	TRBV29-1	CSVFGGRQNTEAFF	TGCAGCGTTTTCGGGGGACGTCAGAACACTGAAGCTTTCTTT
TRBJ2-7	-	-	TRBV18	CASSPNRVLSYEQYF	TGTGCCAGCTCACCGAACAGGGTTCTCTCCTACGAGCAGTACTTC
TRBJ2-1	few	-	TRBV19	CASSPSVGEQFF	TGTGCCAGTAGTCCTAGCGTTGGTGAGCAGTTCTTC
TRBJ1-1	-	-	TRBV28	CASYRENTEAFF	TGTGCCAGTTACAGGGAGAACACTGAAGCTTTCTTT
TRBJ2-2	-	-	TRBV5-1	CASSLPSGFTGELFF	TGCGCCAGCAGCTTGCCTTCAGGGTTCACCGGGGAGCTGTTTTTT
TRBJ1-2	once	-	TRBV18	CASSPTQGGGYTF	TGTGCCAGCTCACCAACCCAGGGCGGAGGCTACACCTTC
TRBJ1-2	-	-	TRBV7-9	CASSLGHGTDGYTF	TGTGCCAGCAGCTTAGGACACGGTACGGATGGCTACACCTTC
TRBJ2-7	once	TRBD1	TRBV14	CASSSRDRVYGQYF	TGTGCCAGCAGCTCCCGGGACAGGGTCTACGGGCAGTACTTC
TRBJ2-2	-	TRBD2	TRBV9	CASTAPLAGGTGELFF	TGTGCCAGCACGGCCCCACTAGCGGGAGGCACCGGGGAGCTGTTTTTT
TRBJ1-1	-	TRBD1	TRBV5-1	CASSTPTGDMLNTEAFF	TGCGCCAGCAGCACACCGACAGGGGACATGTTGAACACTGAAGCTTTCTTT
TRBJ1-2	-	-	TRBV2	CASREPLGYTF	TGTGCCAGCAGGGAACCCTTAGGCTACACCTTC
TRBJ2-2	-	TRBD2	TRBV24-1	CATSDFGRANTGELFF	TGTGCCACCAGTGATTTTGGGAGGGCCAACACCGGGGAGCTGTTTTTT
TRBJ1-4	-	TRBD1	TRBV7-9	CASTIHRQGYREKLFF	TGTGCCAGCACCATTCATCGACAGGGCTACCGTGAAAAACTGTTTTTT
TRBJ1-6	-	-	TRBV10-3	CAISPAPSGSPLHF	TGTGCCATCAGCCCTGCGCCGTCTGGTTCACCCCTCCACTTT
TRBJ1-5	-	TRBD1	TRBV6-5	CASSPNRGQPQHF	TGTGCCAGCAGTCCTAACAGGGGTCAGCCCCAGCATTTT
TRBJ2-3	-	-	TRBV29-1	CSAQAQNFGDTQYF	TGCAGCGCCCAGGCCCAAAACTTTGGAGATACGCAGTATTTT
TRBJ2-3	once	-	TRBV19	CASSRNGGRDTQYF	TGTGCCAGTAGTAGGAACGGGGGAAGAGATACGCAGTATTTT